This TCR beta chain is from a study of shared clonotypes between healthy human individuals. Some clones are missing from TCRdb's copy, which holds only in-frame ones; the method was immunoSEQ multiplex PCR. This table has 2 million to 3 million clones, more than 85% appearing once. Study outcomes and limitations: Researchers found naive subsets generally carried larger estimated richness than memory subsets.

About this clone itself: What it binds is unknown.

V shed 0 bases and J shed 1 base, with 12 bases lying between them. The CDR3 loop spans 17 amino acids. Germline V lookup: CDR1 SEHNR, CDR2 FQNEAQ (reference sequence). Sequenced input: naive CD4+ T cells from PBMCs. The subset is: CD45RA+ positively selected. The receptor comes from a man between 18 and 29 years old in good health. Some clones in this sample may be carry-over from other donors' samples. The chain has TRBV7-9 and TRBJ2-2, with D possibly TRBD1 on 6 matching bases. CDR3: CASSLASGHGNTGELFF. The CDR3 nucleotides are TGTGCCAGCAGCTTAGCGTCGGGACATGGGAACACCGGGGAGCTGTTTTTT.